This T cell receptor (beta chain) came from a study of shared clonotypes between healthy human individuals. Naive CD8 cells were CD45RO-negative, positively selected for CCR7, excluding terminally differentiated effector memory CD45RA+ cells. The CDR3 is 15 amino acids. TCRdb keeps only in-frame clones here, not all; method: immunoSEQ multiplex PCR. The sample holds over 2,000,000 clones, 93% seen once. This TCR came from a man younger than 35 in good health. Some clones in this sample may be carry-over from other donors' samples. V is TRBV21-1 and J is TRBJ2-3; the table's D call TRBD1 went unverified against the DNA. TRBV21-1 constitutes a pseudogene. What was sequenced was naive CD8+ T cells from PBMCs. The CDR3 loop is CASSRWTGGAYTQYF. In DNA, the CDR3 is TGTGCCAGCAGCCGATGGACAGGGGGGGCCTATACGCAGTATTTT.